Presented here are 29 T cell receptor beta chains from one specimen sequenced in a study of cytomegalovirus exposure and HLA in healthy donors. Primers included in the PCR were 60 Vbeta and 13 Jbeta primers. Profiling relied on immunoSEQ multiplex PCR, and the TCRdb table lists in-frame clones only, not all of them. The sample contains some 170,000 clones, approximately 78% of which appear only once. The source material was PBMCs. The receptors here all came from a woman aged 18 to 35 in good health and CMV-seronegative.

The rearrangement uses TRBV5-1 and TRBJ2-6; 7 bases are a match to TRBD2. Germline V gene sequence: CDR1 SGHRS, CDR2 YFSETQ. The CDR3 length is 17 residues. J lost 4 bases, V lost 0 bases, and 7 bases had no gene match. The CDR3 region is CASSLAPGGIGANVLTF. The CDR3 DNA sequence: TGCGCCAGCAGCTTGGCCCCGGGGGGAATCGGGGCCAACGTCCTGACTTTC.

The chain employs TRBV10-3 and TRBJ2-7, with a weak D call TRBD1 (5 bases). The CDR3 is made up of 13 amino acids. V lost 3 bases, J lost 1 base, and 7 bases lay in between. Germline V gene sequence: CDR1 ENHRY, CDR2 SYGVKD. Here the CDR3 DNA reads TGTGCCATCAGTGATCAGGGTTCCTACGAGCAGTACTTC. This codes for CAISDQGSYEQYF.

This clone has just one count. The chain recombines TRBV29-1 with TRBJ2-7; 7 bases match TRBD1. Germline assignment: CDR1 SQVTM and CDR2 ANQGSEA. The CDR3 is made up of 14 amino acids. V lost 5 bases and J lost 2; bases outside the gene matches: 9. CDR3 coding DNA: TGCAGCGTTTTCCGTGACAGGGCCCCCTACGAGCAGTACTTC. This encodes CSVFRDRAPYEQYF.

This clone was recorded only once. The J gene is TRBJ2-2, the V gene TRBV7-2; 12 bases agree with TRBD2. Looked up from germline, CDR1 is SGHTA and CDR2 is FQGNSA. With V trimmed by 1 base and J by 6 bases, 12 bases remained unmatched. The CDR3 loop spans 19 amino acids. CDR3 nucleotides: TGTGCCAGCAGCTTAGAAGTCTCTAGCGGGAGGGCCTTAGCCGGGGAGCTGTTTTTT. Its protein product is CASSLEVSSGRALAGELFF.

This sequence joins TRBV6-4 and TRBJ2-1, with 13 bases identical to TRBD2. The CDR3 is 17 residues long. The germline gives CDR1 MRHNA, CDR2 SNTAGT. The junction had 8 bases not matched to a gene; V was cut back by 5 bases and J by 4 bases. This chain's CDR3 is CASSSAGLAGDYNEQFF. For the CDR3, the DNA is TGTGCCAGCAGTTCCGCCGGACTAGCGGGAGATTACAATGAGCAGTTCTTC.

This chain connects TRBV5-8 to TRBJ2-1, with D possibly matching TRBD1 (6 bases). From germline, CDR1 is SGHTS and CDR2 YDEGEE. This CDR3 comprises 12 residues. V shed 4 bases and J shed 6 bases, with 8 bases lying between them. The CDR3, as DNA: TGTGCCAGCAGCCAGGGGCTCAATGAGCAGTTCTTC. Its protein product is CASSQGLNEQFF.

V usage is TRBV19 and J usage is TRBJ2-5; 8 bases are a match to TRBD1. Unmatched junction bases numbered 5, after V lost 7 bases and J lost 1 base. Germline V lookup: CDR1 LNHDA, CDR2 SQIVND (reference sequence). CDR3 length equals 14 residues. CDR3 in amino acids: CASTGQGFQETQYF. CDR3 DNA sequence: TGTGCCAGTACAGGACAGGGTTTCCAAGAGACCCAGTACTTC.

The chain links TRBV6-1 to TRBJ1-1; D call uncertain. V lost 6 bases, J lost 1 base, and 12 bases lay in between. The germline gives CDR1 MNHNS, CDR2 SASEGT. The CDR3 is 14 residues long. CDR3 bases: TGTGCCAGCAGCCTTGGACTAGAGAACACTGAAGCTTTCTTT. Its translation is CASSLGLENTEAFF.

This sequence joins TRBV19 and TRBJ1-4, with 7 nucleotides matching TRBD1. From germline, CDR1 is LNHDA and CDR2 SQIVND (reference sequence). The V and J ends lost 4 bases and 13 bases, in that order; junction bases with no gene match: 6. This CDR3 has 12 amino acids. The CDR3 sequence is CASSTDRVTLFF. The CDR3 nucleotides read TGTGCCAGTAGTACCGACAGGGTAACACTGTTTTTT.

This clone was seen a single time. The gene calls are TRBV5-1 and TRBJ2-3, with 12 bases identical to TRBD2. Germline V gives CDR1 SGHRS, CDR2 YFSETQ. The CDR3 consists of 16 residues. V was pared by 8 bases and J by 1 base, with 8 bases of the junction left unmatched. Written as DNA, the CDR3 is TGCGCCAGGAAGCTAGCGGGAGGGCCGGGCACAGATACGCAGTATTTT. It yields the protein CARKLAGGPGTDTQYF.

The rearrangement joins TRBV5-4 to TRBJ2-2; 8 bases are a match to TRBD2. V shed 4 bases, J shed 6 bases, and the junction held 8 bases outside the gene matches. Germline CDR1 SGHNT, CDR2 YYREEE (reference sequence). The CDR3 runs to 15 residues. In nucleotides, the CDR3 is TGTGCCAGCAGCACGGGACTAGTTGGGGCCGGGGAGCTGTTTTTT. It translates to CASSTGLVGAGELFF.

The chain has TRBV6-5 and TRBJ2-1, with TRBD2 as a possible D gene (6 bases). The CDR3 is 15 residues long. Per the germline V gene, CDR1 is MNHEY and CDR2 is SVGAGI. V was clipped by 2 bases and J by 0 bases, with 8 bases between them. The CDR3 loop reads CASSYGGSSYNEQFF. The DNA of the CDR3 is TGTGCCAGCAGTTACGGGGGGAGCTCCTACAATGAGCAGTTCTTC.

The chain recombines TRBV10-2 with TRBJ2-3; 9 bases are a match to TRBD1. CDR3 size: 15 residues. Trimming took 6 bases from V and 2 from J; bases not matched to a gene: 6. The germline gives CDR1 WSHSY, CDR2 SAAADI. CDR3 sequence reads: CASRNRDRATDTQYF. The CDR3 nucleotides read TGCGCCAGCAGGAACCGGGACAGGGCCACAGATACGCAGTATTTT.

The V call is TRBV18, the J call TRBJ2-3; D unclear. The CDR3 is made up of 19 amino acids. The germline gives CDR1 KGHSH, CDR2 LQKENI. The V end lost 2 bases, the J end lost 2 bases, and 23 bases lay between the germline ends. The CDR3 sequence: CASSPSFPRTLSPTDTQYF. CDR3 sequence (DNA): TGTGCCAGCTCACCAAGTTTCCCGCGCACCCTGAGCCCCACAGATACGCAGTATTTT.

The chain joins TRBV15 to TRBJ1-5, with D possibly TRBD1 on 5 matching bases. Trimming took off 3 bases at V and 9 bases at J, with 15 bases between the two ends. CDR3 length: 14 amino acids. Per the germline V gene, CDR1 is LNHNV and CDR2 is YYDKDF (reference sequence). For the CDR3, the DNA is TGTGCCACCAGCAGGGGGGGATTGGGAGTGCCCCAGCATTTT. The encoded protein is CATSRGGLGVPQHF.

In regard to this clone: Mismatch with germline at one junction end may stem from a read error. V gene TRBV7-9 combines with J gene TRBJ1-5; the D is unclear. CDR1 and CDR2 (germline): SEHNR, FQNEAQ (reference sequence). The CDR3 has 12 residues. This CDR3 reads CSSSRLEQPQHF. CDR3 DNA sequence: TGTTCCAGCAGCCGACTGGAACAGCCCCAGCATTTT.

The chain joins TRBV9 to TRBJ2-1; 11 positions agree with TRBD2. The CDR3 length is 15 residues. Looked up from germline, CDR1 is SGDLS and CDR2 is YYNGEE. With 4 bases clipped from V and 7 bases from J, the junction kept 7 bases outside the gene matches. As DNA, the CDR3 is TGTGCCAGCAGCAGTATAGCGGGGGGGCCGAATGAGCAGTTCTTC. Protein sequence: CASSSIAGGPNEQFF.

This clone was counted between two and nine times. The chain is built from TRBV19 and TRBJ2-7, with 8 bases identical to TRBD1. J was trimmed by 2 bases and V by 5 bases; bases with no gene match: 8. The CDR3 loop spans 15 amino acids. The germline CDR1 and CDR2 sequences are LNHDA and SQIVND (reference sequence). The CDR3 here is CASSVGTGYTYEQYF. Here the CDR3 DNA reads TGTGCCAGTAGTGTTGGGACAGGCTATACCTACGAGCAGTACTTC.

The genes are TRBV10-3 and TRBJ1-1, with a possible D match to TRBD1 (5 bases). The germline V and J ends were trimmed by 4 bases and 5 bases, with 17 bases remaining between them. Germline CDR1 and CDR2: ENHRY and SYGVKD. The CDR3 has 15 residues. CDR3 residues: CAISGVGGGTTEAFF. CDR3 sequence (DNA): TGTGCCATCAGTGGGGTTGGGGGGGGGACGACTGAAGCTTTCTTT.

The chain is built from TRBV10-1 and TRBJ2-1, with D uncertain. The germline V gene has CDR1 WNHNN and CDR2 SYGVQD (reference sequence). Between the trimmed V and J ends, which lost 2 bases and 9 bases, there was a span of 8 bases. The CDR3 contains 12 residues. DNA for the CDR3: TGCGCCAGCAGTGAGATAGGAGCTGAGCAGTTCTTC. As protein: CASSEIGAEQFF.

This chain uses TRBV7-2 with TRBJ1-5, with 8 bases matching TRBD1. Germline V lookup: CDR1 SGHTA, CDR2 FQGNSA. CDR3 length: 15 residues. V shed 1 base, J shed 7 bases, and the junction held 6 bases outside the gene matches. The CDR3 DNA reads as TGTGCCAGCAGCTTAGGGACAGGGCTAGGCCAGCCCCAGCATTTT. Amino acid sequence: CASSLGTGLGQPQHF.

This clone was seen just once. The gene calls are TRBV7-9 and TRBJ1-3; tentative D call: TRBD1 (6 bases). Germline V gene lookup returns CDR1 SEHNR and CDR2 FQNEAQ (reference sequence). There are 16 residues in the CDR3. Trimming took 5 bases from V and 1 from J, leaving 15 bases between them. CDR3 sequence: CASSPGQPSSGNTIYF. Written as DNA, the CDR3 is TGTGCCAGCAGCCCAGGACAGCCTTCATCTGGAAACACCATATATTTT.

The V and J genes are TRBV6-5 and TRBJ2-7, with 12 bases identical to TRBD2. Unmatched junction bases numbered 1, after V lost 0 bases and J lost 1 base. The CDR3 covers 16 residues. Germline assignment: CDR1 MNHEY and CDR2 SVGAGI. For the CDR3, the DNA is TGTGCCAGCAGTTACTCGCTAGCGGGGGGGTCCTACGAGCAGTACTTC. It specifies CASSYSLAGGSYEQYF.

The J gene is TRBJ2-7, the V gene TRBV19, with D possibly matching TRBD2 (7 bases). V was pared by 5 bases and J by 2 bases, with 16 bases between. This CDR3 comprises 15 residues. Germline CDR1 reads LNHDA; CDR2 reads SQIVND (reference sequence). The CDR3 DNA is TGTGCCAGTAGTCCCGGAGGGGGGGTTGCCTACGAGCAGTACTTC. It codes for CASSPGGGVAYEQYF.

V is TRBV6-4 and J is TRBJ2-2, with D hard to call. CDR1 and CDR2 from the germline V gene are MRHNA and SNTAGT. Trimming removed 2 bases from V and 7 bases from J, with 11 bases in between. The CDR3 consists of 14 residues. The CDR3 here is CASSDRVESGELFF. The CDR3 DNA follows: TGTGCCAGCAGTGACAGAGTCGAGAGCGGGGAGCTGTTTTTT.

J is TRBJ2-7 and V is TRBV11-2; 10 bases match TRBD2. This CDR3 is 15 amino acids long. The V gene's germline CDR1 is SGHAT and CDR2 FQNNGV. V was clipped by 3 bases and J by 3 bases; unmatched bases: 5. The CDR3 protein is CASSFGLAGVYEQYF. As DNA, the CDR3 is TGTGCCAGCAGCTTTGGGCTAGCGGGAGTCTACGAGCAGTACTTC.

This chain uses TRBV19 with TRBJ2-7, with TRBD1 matching over 8 bases. Germline V CDR1 and CDR2: LNHDA, SQIVND (reference sequence). The CDR3 totals 14 residues. V lost 6 bases to trimming and J lost 4 bases; unmatched junction nucleotides: 8. DNA of the CDR3: TGTGCCAGTAGCCTGGGGGACAGGATTTACGAGCAGTACTTC. Translation: CASSLGDRIYEQYF.

The chain is built from TRBV6-5 and TRBJ2-5, with 9 bases identical to TRBD1. The J call is uncertain, as TRBJ2-7 better fits the DNA end. Germline lookup yields CDR1 MNHEY and CDR2 SVGAGI. The CDR3 totals 13 residues. In nucleotides, the CDR3 is TGTGCCAGCAGGCGGGACAGGGTAGACGAGCAGTACTTC. This translates into CASRRDRVDEQYF.

This clone was counted between two and nine times. In nucleotides, the CDR3 is TGTGCCAGCAAGGACAGGGGGCAATACAATGAGCAGTTCTTC. Residues: CASKDRGQYNEQFF. This chain joins TRBV2 and TRBJ2-1; 11 bases align to TRBD1. Germline CDR1 SNHLY, CDR2 FYNNEI. V was pared by 7 bases and J by 4 bases, with 3 bases of the junction left unmatched. This CDR3 has 14 residues.